This entry is about one T cell receptor (beta chain). This CDR3 contains 15 residues. The V gene end was trimmed by 0 bases and the J gene end by 1 base; junction bases not matched to a gene: 5. CDR1 DFQATT and CDR2 SNEGSKA come from the germline V gene (reference sequence). The data are from a study of blood T cells in healthy people across ages. Then a second PCR, running roughly 7 to 11 cycles, was carried out with a sample-barcoded 5' primer and a J-beta primer mix. TCRdb processed the 5' RACE reads anew with MiXCR; each CDR3 protein has one entry. The top ten clones hold about 11% of a sample with 1.6 million or so distinct CDR3 sequences, about 35% of them seen once.

This sequence originates from a woman aged 25-40 years in good health. Specimen: blood. This chain connects TRBV20-1 to TRBJ2-7, with TRBD1 matching over 8 bases. The CDR3 protein is CSARDRRGLSYEQYF. For the CDR3, the DNA is TGCAGTGCTAGAGATCGCAGGGGGCTATCCTACGAGCAGTACTTC.